The present TCR beta chain was sequenced within a study of a mutant IDH1 vaccine in newly diagnosed glioma. Study context: The treated population exhibited a male proportion of about 60%, a female proportion of 37.5%, and a mean age of roughly 39 years. Patients got radiotherapy, temozolomide, or both beforehand, and most got both.

Generated by immunoSEQ multiplex PCR, the TCRdb table keeps only in-frame clones and is missing some. The sample has roughly 60,000 clones; roughly 80% are singletons. Points on this clone: Its specificity is not known.

Time point specified: week 5, during vaccination. Every vaccine dose comprised 300 ug of mutant IDH1 20-mer peptide plus topical imiquimod. The TCR was taken from a woman aged 45-59 years with glioma. The sample here was PBMCs, taken from a glioma patient whose treatment included an IDH1 peptide vaccine.

The CDR3 nucleotides are TGTGCCAGCAGCTTAGCAGGGAGGGCGAACACCATATATTTT. It codes for CASSLAGRANTIYF. This chain links TRBV7-2 with TRBJ1-3; D ambiguous. The CDR3 runs 14 residues. Germline V gene lookup returns CDR1 SGHTA and CDR2 FQGNSA. V was cut by 0 bases and J by 7 bases, with 10 bases left in between.